This is a list of T cell receptor beta chains from one sample in a study of blood T cell repertoires in COVID-19. Here immunoSEQ multiplex PCR was the method, and the copy in TCRdb shows in-frame clones only, minus some. The sample records 70,000 to 95,000 clones, about 95% being singletons. Sequencing was performed on peripheral blood. These receptors all stem from a human donor with active COVID-19. The donor label of this sample is uncertain. CDR3s include the opening cysteine and the closing phenylalanine or tryptophan. A D gene is named only where the DNA matches it firmly. Expanded clones get a size class; other rows say once, few or many, or leave the size out.

J gene | V gene | clone size | D gene | CDR3 protein | CDR3 DNA
TRBJ1-1 | TRBV6-5 | - | TRBD1 | CASSMRQGGVTEAFF | TGTGCCAGCAGTATGCGTCAGGGGGGAGTGACTGAAGCTTTCTTT
TRBJ2-7 | TRBV19 | - | TRBD2 | CASSIAASRASGGSYEQYF | TGTGCCAGTAGTATTGCGGCTTCCCGAGCCAGCGGGGGCTCCTACGAGCAGTACTTC
TRBJ2-5 | TRBV7-2 | - | TRBD1 | CASSATRQGGETQYF | TGTGCCAGCAGCGCCACCCGACAGGGTGGGGAGACCCAGTACTTC
TRBJ1-3 | TRBV6-5 | - | - | CASSPSSGNTIYF | TGTGCCAGCAGTCCGAGCTCTGGAAACACCATATATTTT
TRBJ2-2 | TRBV4-3 | - | - | CASSQDPGTGTTGELFF | TGCGCCAGCAGCCAAGATCCTGGTACAGGGACCACCGGGGAGCTGTTTTTT
TRBJ2-3 | TRBV2 | - | - | CASSASRSTSTDTQYF | TGTGCCAGCAGTGCTAGCAGGTCAACTAGCACAGATACGCAGTATTTT
TRBJ2-7 | TRBV2 | - | - | CASKRDKFPLRSPYEQYF | TGTGCCAGCAAACGGGACAAGTTCCCTTTGCGGTCCCCCTACGAGCAGTACTTC
TRBJ2-7 | TRBV6-5 | - | - | CASSYMADWYF | TGTGCCAGCAGTTATATGGCGGACTGGTACTTC
TRBJ1-1 | TRBV28 | - | - | CASSLRGTEAFF | TGTGCCAGCAGTTTGCGTGGTACTGAAGCTTTCTTT
TRBJ1-6 | TRBV5-1 | - | - | CASTLRGEPDSPLHF | TGCGCCAGCACCCTTCGGGGGGAGCCGGATTCACCCCTCCACTTT
TRBJ1-1 | TRBV6-2/TRBV6-3 | - | - | CASGPDSYTEAFF | TGTGCCAGCGGCCCGGACAGCTACACTGAAGCTTTCTTT
TRBJ2-1 | TRBV6-2/TRBV6-3 | - | TRBD2 | CASSPSREGHEQFF | TGTGCCAGCAGTCCCTCGCGGGAGGGCCATGAGCAGTTCTTC
TRBJ2-5 | TRBV20-1 | - | - | CSAIGKETQYF | TGCAGTGCTATCGGGAAAGAGACCCAGTACTTC
TRBJ2-3 | TRBV28 | - | TRBD1 | CASSSTGGPDTQYF | TGTGCCAGCAGTTCGACAGGGGGCCCAGATACGCAGTATTTT
TRBJ1-5 | TRBV4-3 | - | - | CASSRHLDGDQPQHF | TGCGCCAGCAGCCGACATCTTGACGGGGATCAGCCCCAGCATTTT
TRBJ2-5 | TRBV28 | once | TRBD1 | CASDSTRGQGFETQYF | TGTGCCAGCGACAGCACTCGGGGACAGGGGTTTGAGACCCAGTACTTC
TRBJ1-1 | TRBV4-2 | - | TRBD1 | CASSQGGQGLAGAFF | TGTGCCAGCAGCCAAGGTGGACAGGGATTAGCGGGAGCTTTCTTT
TRBJ2-5 | TRBV6-5 | - | - | CASSSYRGETQYF | TGTGCCAGCAGTTCCTACCGGGGGGAGACCCAGTACTTC
TRBJ1-3 | TRBV9 | - | TRBD1 | CASSEGQGSGNTIYF | TGTGCCAGCAGCGAAGGACAGGGGTCGGGAAACACCATATATTTT
TRBJ1-2 | TRBV11-2 | - | TRBD1 | CASSLGRGGVLYTF | TGTGCCAGCAGCTTAGGGCGAGGGGGCGTACTTTACACCTTC
TRBJ2-7 | TRBV6-2/TRBV6-3 | - | - | CASSSRGRVIEQYF | TGTGCCAGCAGTTCCCGCGGCAGGGTCATCGAGCAGTACTTC
TRBJ2-3 | TRBV6-4 | - | - | CASSDSTIGSNTQYF | TGTGCCAGCAGTGACTCGACTATAGGATCAAATACGCAGTATTTT
TRBJ1-4 | TRBV2 | - | - | CAAGGGWEKLFF | TGTGCCGCGGGCGGGGGTTGGGAAAAACTGTTTTTT
TRBJ2-1 | TRBV29-1 | - | - | CSSKTLAGHNEQFF | TGCAGCTCTAAGACCCTTGCGGGGCACAATGAGCAGTTCTTC
TRBJ2-5 | TRBV15 | - | TRBD2 | CATSRPSITSGQETQYF | TGTGCCACCAGCAGACCCTCGATAACTAGCGGGCAAGAGACCCAGTACTTC
TRBJ2-3 | TRBV14 | - | - | CASSQGGSGVPDTQYF | TGTGCCAGCAGCCAAGGGGGGTCAGGGGTTCCAGATACGCAGTATTTT
TRBJ2-7 | TRBV14 | - | - | CASSQDYHEQYF | TGTGCCAGCAGCCAAGACTACCACGAGCAGTACTTC
TRBJ2-5 | TRBV5-1 | - | - | CASSPGETQYF | TGCGCCAGCAGCCCCGGGGAGACCCAGTACTTC
TRBJ2-4 | TRBV4-1 | - | TRBD2 | CASSQVPLAGGDNIQYF | TGCGCCAGCAGCCAAGTCCCACTAGCGGGAGGAGACAACATTCAGTACTTC
TRBJ1-2 | TRBV6-5 | - | TRBD1 | CASSRQGVYYGYTF | TGTGCCAGCAGTCGGCAGGGGGTATACTATGGCTACACCTTC
TRBJ1-2 | TRBV10-3 | - | TRBD1 | CAISESDRGRDGYTF | TGTGCCATCAGTGAGTCGGACAGGGGGCGGGATGGCTACACCTTC
TRBJ2-3 | TRBV5-1 | once | TRBD2 | CASSAGTSGSADTQYF | TGCGCCAGCAGCGCGGGGACTAGCGGGAGTGCAGATACGCAGTATTTT
TRBJ1-4 | TRBV27 | - | TRBD1 | CASTKGQKVSGVHEKLFF | TGTGCCAGCACCAAGGGACAGAAGGTATCGGGGGTGCATGAAAAACTGTTTTTT
TRBJ2-6 | TRBV19 | - | - | CASSTQGGTGANVLTF | TGTGCCAGTAGTACGCAGGGTGGGACTGGGGCCAACGTCCTGACTTTC
TRBJ2-7 | TRBV20-1 | - | TRBD1 | CSASSFAAGGTGEQYF | TGCAGTGCTAGTTCTTTCGCGGCAGGGGGCACGGGCGAGCAGTACTTC
TRBJ2-7 | TRBV3-1/TRBV3-2 | - | - | CASSLTGEQYF | TGTGCCAGCAGCTTGACAGGCGAGCAGTACTTC
TRBJ1-2 | TRBV3-1/TRBV3-2 | - | - | CASSQGGYIVSGYTF | TGTGCCAGCAGCCAAGGAGGGTACATAGTTTCTGGCTACACCTTC
TRBJ2-7 | TRBV12-5 | - | - | CASGPREGYEQYF | TGTGCTAGTGGCCCGAGGGAAGGCTACGAGCAGTACTTC
TRBJ2-1 | TRBV18 | - | TRBD2 | CASSPPRLAGTNEQFF | TGTGCCAGCTCACCACCCAGGCTAGCGGGGACTAATGAGCAGTTCTTC
TRBJ2-3 | TRBV2 | - | - | CASTHPGRVTDTQYF | TGTGCCAGCACCCACCCGGGCAGGGTAACAGATACGCAGTATTTT
TRBJ2-3 | TRBV5-1 | - | TRBD1 | CASSKGGQGASDTQYF | TGCGCCAGCAGTAAAGGGGGACAGGGGGCGTCAGATACGCAGTATTTT
TRBJ2-2 | TRBV18 | - | - | CASSQGSGTGELFF | TGTGCCAGCTCACAGGGATCGGGAACCGGGGAGCTGTTTTTT
TRBJ2-2 | TRBV18 | - | - | CASSRNREPGELFF | TGTGCCAGCTCACGAAACAGGGAGCCCGGGGAGCTGTTTTTT
TRBJ1-4 | TRBV2 | - | - | CASRIDRPNEKLFF | TGTGCCAGCCGAATTGACAGGCCTAATGAAAAACTGTTTTTT
TRBJ2-7 | TRBV5-1 | - | - | CASSLRRQASSYEQYF | TGCGCCAGCAGCTTGCGAAGACAGGCGAGCTCCTACGAGCAGTACTTC
TRBJ1-6 | TRBV3-1/TRBV3-2 | - | - | CASSPGVDGSPLHF | TGTGCCAGCAGCCCGGGGGTGGACGGTTCACCCCTCCACTTT
TRBJ1-1 | TRBV10-2 | once | - | CASSDGGLAAFF | TGCGCCAGCAGTGATGGTGGACTTGCCGCTTTCTTT
TRBJ2-7 | TRBV11-2 | - | - | CASSFIGDEQYF | TGTGCCAGCAGCTTTATAGGGGACGAGCAGTACTTC
TRBJ2-5 | TRBV9 | - | TRBD2 | CASGRAGGETQYF | TGTGCCAGCGGTAGAGCGGGGGGAGAGACCCAGTACTTC
TRBJ2-7 | TRBV7-2 | - | TRBD2 | CASSLGILAASAEQYF | TGTGCCAGCAGCTTGGGGATACTAGCGGCATCGGCCGAGCAGTACTTC
TRBJ1-1 | TRBV5-1 | - | - | CASSLEFSTEAFF | TGCGCCAGCAGCTTGGAGTTTAGCACTGAAGCTTTCTTT
TRBJ2-3 | TRBV2 | - | - | CASTEYSGADTQYF | TGTGCCAGCACGGAGTATAGCGGCGCAGATACGCAGTATTTT
TRBJ1-2 | TRBV19 | - | - | CASSIAQNYGYTF | TGTGCCAGTAGTATTGCACAGAACTATGGCTACACCTTC
TRBJ2-7 | TRBV5-4 | once | TRBD1 | CASSPKKRTGGYEQYF | TGTGCCAGCAGCCCGAAAAAGCGGACAGGGGGGTACGAGCAGTACTTC
TRBJ2-7 | TRBV7-2 | - | - | CASSLLASPYEQYF | TGTGCCAGCAGCTTACTGGCCAGTCCCTACGAGCAGTACTTC